The present T cell receptor (beta chain) was sequenced within a study of T-cell reconstitution after alpha-beta-depleted transplantation in children (dated by TCRdb to 2015 to 2016). For context, the study as a whole: T-cell immune reconstitution after TCRalphabeta/CD19-depleted allogeneic hematopoietic cell transplantation in children was quantitatively tracked in the study by means of TCR repertoire profiling. Summary of the overall study and its limitations: In some patients, high TCRbeta diversity at day 60 was attributed to recipient T cells and intrathymic progenitors that had survived conditioning. The apparently early alphabetaT-cell count recovery about two months after transplant was reportedly dependent on only several hundred rapidly expanded clones derived from non-depleted graft cells. The frequencies of hyperexpanded clones fell over the following months, and after one year, T-cell counts and TCRbeta diversity were mostly attributed to newly produced T cells.

The sample's treatment or condition label, in plain terms: allogeneic hematopoietic cell transplantation with graft depleted of TCRalphabeta T cells and CD19 B cells. Transplant recipients were children who received TCRalphabeta/CD19-depleted allogeneic hematopoietic cell grafts. The method behind the library was PCR. TCRdb records Illumina HiSeq 2500 as the sequencer. To normalize quantification of the TCRbeta repertoire, the TCR libraries were built with molecular barcoding that relied on unique molecular identifiers. TCRdb ran its own pipeline on the public reads, namely fastp trimming at Q25 and MiXCR clone calling, and kept in-frame beta chains. Identical CDR3 protein sequences are pooled into one entry, listed with their most common genes and DNA. Counted in this sample were around 490,000 distinct CDR3 sequences; approximately 10% of them appeared once. The ten largest clonotypes hold 12% to 15% of the sample.

This clonotype was picked up a small number of times. Its antigen specificity is not known. No qualities accompany the bases; no much larger clone lies one base away. Germline trimming amounts to 4 bases on V and 9 bases on J, with 8 as the count of junction bases outside the gene matches. For CDR1 and CDR2, the germline V gene (reference sequence) lists SEHNR and FQNEAQ. Counted from cysteine to phenylalanine, this CDR3 has 14 amino acids. Only CDR3 DNA remains: 42 bases, in frame from the first base. The receptor was derived from a female patient aged 2-15 years who had a stem cell transplant for aplastic anemia, so the T cells may come from the graft donor. This material consisted of PBMCs, mostly from graft donor cells, taken 180 days after TCRalphabeta/CD19-depleted stem cell transplant. This sequence uses TRBV7-9 and TRBJ2-1, with 8 bases aligning to TRBD2. The CDR3 has the sequence CASSWTGGRREQFF. The DNA reads TGTGCCAGCAGCTGGACGGGGGGGAGACGTGAGCAGTTCTTC.